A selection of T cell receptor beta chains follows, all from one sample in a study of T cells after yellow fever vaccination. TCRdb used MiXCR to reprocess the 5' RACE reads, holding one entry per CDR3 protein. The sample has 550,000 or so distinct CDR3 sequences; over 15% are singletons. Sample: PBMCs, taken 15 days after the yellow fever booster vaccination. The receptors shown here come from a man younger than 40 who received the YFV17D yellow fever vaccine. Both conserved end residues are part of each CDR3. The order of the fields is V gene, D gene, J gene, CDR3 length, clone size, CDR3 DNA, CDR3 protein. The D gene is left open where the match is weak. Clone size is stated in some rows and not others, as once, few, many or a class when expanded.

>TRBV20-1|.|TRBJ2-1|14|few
TGCAGTGCTCCCGGGACGGATATTCTCAATGAGCAGTTCTTC
CSAPGTDILNEQFF
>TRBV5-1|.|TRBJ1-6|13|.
TGCGCCAGCAGCTTCGCCGACAATTCACCCCTCCACTTT
CASSFADNSPLHF
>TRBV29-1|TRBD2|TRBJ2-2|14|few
TGCAGCGTTGCTACTAGCGGGAGTGCCGGGGAGCTGTTTTTT
CSVATSGSAGELFF
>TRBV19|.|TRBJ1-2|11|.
TGTGCCAGTAACGGGGCTATTGGCTACACCTTC
CASNGAIGYTF
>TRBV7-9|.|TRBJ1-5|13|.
TGTGCCAGCAGCTTAGGCCAGTCCCGGCCCCAGCATTTT
CASSLGQSRPQHF
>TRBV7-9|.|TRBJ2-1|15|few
TGTGCCAGCAGCTTAAGGGTAAATGATTATAATGAGCAGTTCTTC
CASSLRVNDYNEQFF
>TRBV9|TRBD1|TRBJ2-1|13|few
TGTGCCAGCAGCATACAGGGGGCGAATGAGCAGTTCTTC
CASSIQGANEQFF
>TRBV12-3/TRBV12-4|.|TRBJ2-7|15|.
TGTGCCAGCAGTTTGGTCGGGCGAGGCTCCTACGAGCAGTACTTC
CASSLVGRGSYEQYF
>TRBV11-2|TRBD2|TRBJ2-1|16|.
TGTGCCAGCAGCTGGCCGTCTCAAGGGACTAGCGGGACACAGTTCTTC
CASSWPSQGTSGTQFF
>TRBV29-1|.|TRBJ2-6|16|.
TGCAGCGTTGAGGGCGGGAAAGACTCTGGGGCCAACGTCCTGACTTTC
CSVEGGKDSGANVLTF
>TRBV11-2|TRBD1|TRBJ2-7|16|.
TGTGCCAGCAGCTTAGAAGGGACAGGGGGCATCTACGAGCAGTACTTC
CASSLEGTGGIYEQYF
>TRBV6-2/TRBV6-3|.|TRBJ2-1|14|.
TGTGCCAGCAGTTACTTGGACCACTACAATGAGCAGTTCTTC
CASSYLDHYNEQFF
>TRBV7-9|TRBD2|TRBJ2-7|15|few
TGTGCCAGCAGCTTAGTTTCAGCGGGAGTTTACGAGCAGTACTTC
CASSLVSAGVYEQYF
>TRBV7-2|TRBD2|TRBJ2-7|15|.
TGTGCCAGCAGATTCGGACTAGCGGGCTCCTACGAGCAGTACTTC
CASRFGLAGSYEQYF
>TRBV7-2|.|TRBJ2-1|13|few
TGTGCCAGCAGCTTAACTCCGTACAATGAGCAGTTCTTC
CASSLTPYNEQFF
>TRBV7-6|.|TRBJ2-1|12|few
TGTGCCAGCAGCTTAGGGCAAGATGAGCAGTTCTTC
CASSLGQDEQFF
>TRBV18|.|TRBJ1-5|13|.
TGTGCCAGCTCACCCGGAGAGATCTGGCCCCAGCATTTT
CASSPGEIWPQHF